These 14 T cell receptor beta chains originate from one sample sequenced in a study of T cell responses to AZD1222 COVID-19 vaccine. Method: immunoSEQ multiplex PCR; TCRdb's copy keeps in-frame clones and lacks some. The sample includes fewer than 180,000 clones, 80% to 95% of them seen just once. Sequences were derived from peripheral blood, sampled 28 days after the second AZD1222 dose. The receptor set was obtained from an adult who received the AZD1222 COVID-19 vaccine.

CDR3 bases: TGTGCCAGCAGTTTAGGGGGGGGAAAGGCCACTGAAGCTTTCTTT. Translation gives CASSLGGGKATEAFF. The genes are TRBV27 and TRBJ1-1; D is possibly TRBD1 (5 bases). The CDR3 covers 15 residues. Per the germline V gene, CDR1 is MNHEY and CDR2 is SMNVEV (reference sequence). V lost 2 bases to trimming and J lost 4 bases, with 14 bases between them.

This clone was recorded once. The genes are TRBV7-9 and TRBJ1-3; unclear D gene. The CDR3 has 14 residues. Trimming stripped 2 bases from V and 1 base from J, with 6 bases between. In germline, CDR1 is SEHNR, CDR2 FQNEAQ (reference sequence). In nucleotides, the CDR3 is TGTGCCAGCAGCTTAAAGGCGTCTGGAAACACCATATATTTT. Protein product: CASSLKASGNTIYF.

The chain has TRBV6-5 and TRBJ2-7, with D uncertain. V lost 6 bases and J lost 3, with 15 bases in between. The CDR3 has 14 amino acids. CDR1 is MNHEY, CDR2 SVGAGI, per germline. The CDR3 sequence is CASRWTDRVYEQYF. The CDR3 DNA sequence: TGTGCCAGCAGGTGGACGGATAGAGTCTACGAGCAGTACTTC.

This clone was counted between two and nine times. The chain recombines TRBV11-1 with TRBJ1-2, with D unclear. V gave up 5 bases and J gave up 6 bases, with 13 bases separating them. Germline-derived CDR1 and CDR2 are SGHAT and FQDESV (reference sequence). CDR3 length equals 13 residues. For the CDR3, the DNA is TGTGCCAGCAGCCAGCAGGACGGAAATGGCTACACCTTC. It codes for CASSQQDGNGYTF.

Remarks on this clone: The sample holds other DNA sequences that translate to the same CDR3. J is TRBJ2-7 and V is TRBV6-5; 9 nucleotides agree with TRBD1. J was trimmed by 2 bases and V by 7 bases; bases with no gene match: 6. Germline CDR1 MNHEY, CDR2 SVGAGI. CDR3 size: 14 residues. CDR3 sequence: CASKLQGATYEQYF. CDR3 coding DNA: TGTGCCAGCAAGCTACAGGGGGCGACCTACGAGCAGTACTTC.

V gene TRBV7-6 combines with J gene TRBJ1-1, with D uncertain. Germline V gives CDR1 SGHVS, CDR2 FNYEAQ. V was cut by 4 bases and J by 1 base, with 7 bases left in between. CDR3 length: 13 amino acids. DNA of the CDR3: TGTGCCAGCAGCTGGGGAGCGAACACTGAAGCTTTCTTT. It yields the protein CASSWGANTEAFF. Looking up the rest from reference TRBV7-6 and TRBJ1-1 gives the full variable domain: GAGVSQSPRYKVTKRGQDVALRCDPISGHVSLYWYRQALGQGPEFLTYFNYEAQQDKSGLPNDRFSAERPEGSISTLTIQRTEQRDSAMYRCASSWGANTEAFFGQGTRLTVV.

The chain has TRBV7-9 and TRBJ1-1; the D is unclear. V lost 5 bases and J 2 bases, leaving 3 bases between the germline ends. CDR3 size: 11 residues. Germline CDR1 SEHNR, CDR2 FQNEAQ (reference sequence). The CDR3 DNA sequence: TGTGCCAGCAGCCGAAACACTGAAGCTTTCTTT. This translates into CASSRNTEAFF. The full variable domain, with the rest looked up from reference TRBV7-9 and TRBJ1-1, is DTGVSQNPRHKITKRGQNVTFRCDPISEHNRLYWYRQTLGQGPEFLTYFQNEAQLEKSRLLSDRFSAERPKGSFSTLEIQRTEQGDSAMYLCASSRNTEAFFGQGTRLTVV.

V and J are TRBV2 and TRBJ2-5; 10 nucleotides match TRBD2. J lost 4 bases, V lost 2 bases, and 7 bases had no gene match. Germline V gives CDR1 SNHLY, CDR2 FYNNEI. This CDR3 has 16 residues. DNA for the CDR3: TGTGCCAGCAGTGAATCCCGTAGCGGGAGGTCAGAGACCCAGTACTTC. Its protein product is CASSESRSGRSETQYF.

This chain links TRBV7-8 with TRBJ2-7; 11 nucleotides agree with TRBD2. This CDR3 has 17 amino acids. Germline V CDR1 and CDR2: SGHVS, FQNEAQ. The junction had 8 bases not matched to a gene; V was cut back by 1 base and J by 3 bases. This chain's CDR3 is CASSLVMAGTSGYEQYF. The CDR3 DNA reads TGTGCCAGCAGCTTAGTCATGGCCGGGACTAGCGGCTACGAGCAGTACTTC.

J is TRBJ1-5 and V is TRBV27; D possibly corresponds to TRBD1 (6 bases). Deletions cut 5 bases from V and 4 bases from J, with 12 bases between. The CDR3 extends over 14 amino acids. CDR1 MNHEY and CDR2 SMNVEV come from the germline V gene (reference sequence). In nucleotides, the CDR3 is TGTGCCAGCAGTCTACAGGGTAGGAATCAGCCCCAGCATTTT. Translation gives CASSLQGRNQPQHF.

The rearrangement links TRBV4-1 to TRBJ2-3; D perhaps matches TRBD1 (6 bases). The CDR3 extends over 14 amino acids. Germline V gene data show CDR1 as MGHRA and CDR2 as YSYEKL. The ends were cut back, 4 bases at V and 3 bases at J, with 11 bases in the middle. CDR3 region: CASSRNRETDTQYF. The CDR3, as DNA: TGCGCCAGCAGCCGCAACAGGGAAACAGATACGCAGTATTTT.

The chain employs TRBV20-1 and TRBJ1-5; D unclear. The CDR3 runs 13 residues. Germline V gene lookup returns CDR1 DFQATT and CDR2 SNEGSKA (reference sequence). Trimming shortened V by 3 bases and J by 2 bases, and 8 bases separated the two germline ends. The CDR3 region is CSASKVGNQPQHF. The CDR3 region has the DNA TGCAGTGCTAGTAAGGTGGGCAATCAGCCCCAGCATTTT.

This chain uses TRBV28 with TRBJ1-5; D unresolved. Trimming cost V 3 bases and J 3 bases, with 9 bases left between them. Germline-derived CDR1 and CDR2 are MDHEN and SYDVKM. The CDR3 runs 14 residues. CDR3 protein: CASSFSTNNQPQHF. CDR3 DNA sequence: TGTGCCAGCAGTTTCAGTACCAACAATCAGCCCCAGCATTTT.

This sequence joins TRBV9 and TRBJ2-5, with D possibly being TRBD2 (6 bases). This CDR3 region has 14 residues. Trimming left V 2 bases short and J 2 bases short, with 10 bases between. Germline V gene lookup returns CDR1 SGDLS and CDR2 YYNGEE. As DNA, the CDR3 is TGTGCCAGCAGCGTCGGGACTCTTCAAGAGACCCAGTACTTC. This codes for CASSVGTLQETQYF.